The TCR beta chain under discussion was sequenced for a study of control samples from healthy donors and cancer patients. The table came from immunoSEQ multiplex PCR; TCRdb's copy has only in-frame clones and leaves some out. The repertoire has over 80,000 clones, around four fifths of them found once; the top ten carry 15% to 20%. Germline trimming cut 5 bases from V and 0 bases from J; bases unmatched to any gene: 10. There are 18 residues in the CDR3. The germline CDR1 and CDR2 sequences are LNHDA and SQIVND (reference sequence). This sequence was found in a man between 25 and 39 years old in good health. Sequencing was performed on blood. The chain recombines TRBV19 with TRBJ2-4; 10 bases line up with TRBD1. Here the CDR3 reads CASSPRGDRGLAKNIQYF. CDR3 sequence (DNA): TGTGCCAGTAGTCCACGGGGGGACAGGGGTCTAGCCAAAAACATTCAGTACTTC.